The clone carrying this T cell receptor beta chain was observed a few times. This entry comes from a study of shared T cell receptors in the human thymus. CDR3 length: 16 residues. From germline, CDR1 is KGHSH and CDR2 LQKENI. V lost 6 bases, J lost 4 bases, and 11 bases stayed unmatched. The protocol was immunoSEQ multiplex PCR, while the TCRdb copy is restricted to in-frame clones and leaves out a portion. The sample lists hundreds of thousands of clones, over 75% occurring once. The same sample was also studied in work on human thymus T cells. That study reports: Resections obtained during corrective heart surgery supplied the thymus tissue.

This receptor was identified in a girl younger than two with a congenital heart defect. The chain employs TRBV18 and TRBJ1-2; 10 bases are a match to TRBD1. Sequencing input: thymocytes. CDR3 coding DNA: TGTGCCAGCTCCCGCCCCCGGGACAGGGGCCTCTATGGCTACACCTTC. Translation: CASSRPRDRGLYGYTF.